The rows below give T cell receptor beta chains drawn from one sample of a study of T cell responses to AZD1222 COVID-19 vaccine. Sequencing used immunoSEQ multiplex PCR; TCRdb keeps in-frame clones, though not all of them. This sample has about 120,000 clones, with 85% to 95% found just once. Sequencing was performed on peripheral blood, taken on day 0 of AZD1222 vaccination. The source of these receptors is an adult in good health. CDR3s include the opening cysteine and the closing phenylalanine or tryptophan. The order of the fields is CDR3 length, clone size, V gene, D gene, J gene, CDR3 DNA, CDR3 protein. D genes are given only for firm matches. Clone size, where shown, is once, few, many, or a class for clones that have expanded.

>11|once|TRBV30|NA|TRBJ2-7
TGTGCCTGGAGCTACACATACGAGCAGTACTTC
CAWSYTYEQYF
>13|NA|TRBV5-1|NA|TRBJ2-5
TGCGCCAGCAGCCCCGCCGGTCAAGAGACCCAGTACTTC
CASSPAGQETQYF
>13|NA|TRBV10-3|NA|TRBJ2-2
TGTGCCATCATGCCCGGTGAGGTCGGGGAGCTGTTTTTT
CAIMPGEVGELFF
>12|NA|TRBV6-5|NA|TRBJ1-6
TGTGCCAGCAGTTACCTCACTCGACCCCTCCACTTT
CASSYLTRPLHF
>13|NA|TRBV7-3|TRBD2|TRBJ2-1
TGTGCCTCAGCCGACGGGAGGGCAGGTGAGCAGTTCTTC
CASADGRAGEQFF
>18|once|TRBV3-1/TRBV3-2|NA|TRBJ1-1
TGTGCCAGCAGCCAAGGGGGGTGGGGGCGGAACGTAAACACTGAAGCTTTCTTT
CASSQGGWGRNVNTEAFF
>17|once|TRBV28|NA|TRBJ2-5
TGTGCCAGCAGTCCCCTTGCCCTTACAGGACCTGGGGAGACCCAGTACTTC
CASSPLALTGPGETQYF
>14|NA|TRBV19|TRBD2|TRBJ2-7
TGTGCCAGTAGTTCAACTAGCGGAGCGGACGAGCAGTACTTC
CASSSTSGADEQYF
>15|NA|TRBV19|NA|TRBJ1-1
TGTGCCAGTAGTATAGGCCTTGCCGGGTACACTGAAGCTTTCTTT
CASSIGLAGYTEAFF
>12|NA|TRBV5-4|TRBD1|TRBJ1-1
TGTGCCAGCAGCCCAGACAGGGATCAAGCTTTCTTT
CASSPDRDQAFF
>13|NA|TRBV5-1|NA|TRBJ1-1
TGCGCCAGCAGGGGAGGGTGGGACACTGAAGCTTTCTTT
CASRGGWDTEAFF
>15|NA|TRBV7-8|NA|TRBJ2-3
TGTGCCAGCAGGATTTACCCATACAACACAGATACGCAGTATTTT
CASRIYPYNTDTQYF
>14|NA|TRBV27|NA|TRBJ2-1
TGTGCCAGCAGTTTTGACCGTTCCTACAATGAGCAGTTCTTC
CASSFDRSYNEQFF
>13|NA|TRBV12-3/TRBV12-4|NA|TRBJ2-1
TGTGCCAGCAGTTTATTGGGGGTAGGTGAGCAGTTCTTC
CASSLLGVGEQFF
>13|NA|TRBV30|TRBD1|TRBJ2-7
TGTGCCTGGAGTGTACTCGGGACAGTCGAGCAGTACTTC
CAWSVLGTVEQYF
>14|NA|TRBV11-2|TRBD1|TRBJ1-2
TGTGCCAGCAGCTCGACAGGGATCGGCTATGGCTACACCTTC
CASSSTGIGYGYTF
>15|NA|TRBV11-3|NA|TRBJ2-2
TGTGCCAGCAGCTTAGAAGGGGGTCATACCGGGGAGCTGTTTTTT
CASSLEGGHTGELFF
>13|NA|TRBV6-5|NA|TRBJ2-5
TGTGCCAGCAGGGCCGGGACACAAGAGACCCAGTACTTC
CASRAGTQETQYF
>12|NA|TRBV7-9|NA|TRBJ1-1
TGTGCCAGCAGCTTAGAGGCAAGTGAAGCTTTCTTT
CASSLEASEAFF
>16|once|TRBV6-6|TRBD1|TRBJ1-2
TGTGCCAGCAGTCGACGGTTGATTGGGACAGCCTATGGCTACACCTTC
CASSRRLIGTAYGYTF
>17|NA|TRBV5-3|TRBD2|TRBJ2-1
TGTGCCAGAAGCTGTACCTCTAGCGGGAGGCCCGGTAATGAGCAGTTCTTC
CARSCTSSGRPGNEQFF
>15|NA|TRBV27|NA|TRBJ1-6
TGTGCCAGCAGTTTCAGCAGTTTTAATAATTCACCCCTCCACTTT
CASSFSSFNNSPLHF
>15|once|TRBV30|NA|TRBJ2-6
TGTGCCTGGAGCAGGGGAGGACGTGGGGCCAACGTCCTGACTTTC
CAWSRGGRGANVLTF
>20|NA|TRBV29-1|TRBD2|TRBJ2-7
TGCAGCGTTGAAGATCGGGTTGCGGAGCGGGAGGGCCCGGTCTCCTACGAGCAGTACTTC
CSVEDRVAEREGPVSYEQYF
>15|NA|TRBV2|TRBD2|TRBJ2-7
TGTGCCAGCAGTGAGGATAGCGGGAGTCGGTGGGAGCAGTACTTC
CASSEDSGSRWEQYF
>14|NA|TRBV6-5|NA|TRBJ2-3
TGTGCCAGCAGTTATGGGGCGAGCACAGATACGCAGTATTTT
CASSYGASTDTQYF